The rows below give T cell receptor beta chains drawn from one sample of a study of regulatory T cells in long-lasting Graves disease. TCRdb reprocessed the multiplex PCR reads via MiXCR and lists one record per CDR3 protein. The sample has 200,000 to 250,000 distinct CDR3 sequences, roughly a fifth seen once. Another study also made use of these data, one on T cells in Graves' hyperthyroidism and ophthalmopathy.

This material consisted of peripheral blood mononuclear cells (PBMCs), taken at new diagnosis, from a patient treated with antithyroid drugs. Source of these receptors: a woman in her 30s with Graves disease. The CDR3 runs from the conserved cysteine through the conserved F or W. The order of the fields is clone size, D gene, J gene, V gene, CDR3 protein, CDR3 DNA. The D gene is left open where the match is weak. Size is stated for part of the rows, as once, few or many counts, or as a class when the clone is expanded.

many,TRBD1,TRBJ2-3,TRBV11-2,CASSPQGFGTDTQYF,TGTGCCAGCAGCCCACAGGGGTTTGGCACAGATACGCAGTATTTT
many,.,TRBJ1-5,TRBV12-3/TRBV12-4,CASSSDRLGQPQHF,TGTGCCAGCAGTTCAGACAGGCTAGGGCAGCCCCAGCATTTT
.,TRBD2,TRBJ2-7,TRBV2,CASNEAGRGEQYF,TGTGCCAGCAACGAAGCGGGAAGGGGCGAGCAGTACTTC
.,.,TRBJ1-1,TRBV7-6,CASSFVGETEAFF,TGTGCCAGCAGCTTTGTTGGTGAGACTGAAGCTTTCTTT
many,.,TRBJ2-1,TRBV11-3,CASSLAGEGPYNEQFF,TGTGCCAGCAGCTTAGCGGGGGAAGGTCCCTACAATGAGCAGTTCTTC
many,.,TRBJ1-3,TRBV12-3/TRBV12-4,CASSSRTADSGNTIYF,TGTGCCAGCAGTTCCAGGACTGCGGACTCTGGAAACACCATATATTTT
once,.,TRBJ2-2,TRBV6-2/TRBV6-3,CASSEVHFTGELFF,TGTGCCAGCAGTGAAGTACACTTTACCGGGGAGCTGTTTTTT
many,TRBD2,TRBJ2-7,TRBV6-2/TRBV6-3,CASSYSFSGDSSYEQYF,TGTGCCAGCAGTTACTCCTTTAGCGGGGATTCCTCCTACGAGCAGTACTTC
many,.,TRBJ2-3,TRBV14,CASSQGRISTDTQYF,TGTGCCAGCAGCCAAGGCAGGATCAGCACAGATACGCAGTATTTT
.,.,TRBJ1-2,TRBV7-8,CASSFGINYGYTF,TGTGCCAGCAGCTTCGGGATTAACTATGGCTACACCTTC
many,TRBD1,TRBJ1-1,TRBV28,CARTLGAGGHTEAFF,TGTGCCCGCACCCTGGGGGCAGGGGGACACACTGAAGCTTTCTTT
many,.,TRBJ2-5,TRBV7-2,CASSEPGGETQYF,TGTGCCAGCAGCGAGCCAGGGGGGGAGACCCAGTACTTC
many,TRBD2,TRBJ2-1,TRBV28,CASALAGGPYNEQFF,TGTGCCAGCGCGCTAGCGGGGGGGCCTTACAATGAGCAGTTCTTC
.,.,TRBJ2-1,TRBV20-1,CSARDLRSLSYNEQFF,TGCAGTGCTAGAGATCTTCGGAGTCTCTCCTACAATGAGCAGTTCTTC
few,TRBD1,TRBJ2-2,TRBV19,CASTRSGTGGRTGELFF,TGTGCCAGTACCCGCTCCGGGACAGGGGGGCGCACCGGGGAGCTGTTTTTT
many,TRBD2,TRBJ2-3,TRBV7-8,CASSSGLAGDTQYF,TGTGCCAGCAGCTCGGGACTAGCAGGAGATACGCAGTATTTT
once,.,TRBJ1-2,TRBV11-2,CASSLGYTGRPGYTF,TGTGCCAGCAGCTTAGGCTACACCGGTAGACCCGGCTACACCTTC
many,TRBD1,TRBJ1-1,TRBV29-1,CSVQQGATEAFF,TGCAGCGTTCAACAGGGGGCCACTGAAGCTTTCTTT
few,TRBD1,TRBJ1-5,TRBV30,CAWSGQGGVNQSQHF,TGTGCCTGGAGCGGTCAGGGGGGCGTCAATCAGTCCCAGCATTTT
many,.,TRBJ1-2,TRBV14,CASSQGAAWAYGYTF,TGTGCCAGCAGCCAAGGGGCAGCTTGGGCCTATGGCTACACCTTC
many,TRBD1,TRBJ1-1,TRBV7-3,CASSLMGQGSSEAFF,TGTGCCAGCAGCTTAATGGGACAGGGGAGCAGTGAAGCTTTCTTT
.,TRBD1,TRBJ2-7,TRBV28,CASATGDRVYEQYF,TGTGCCAGCGCCACAGGGGACAGAGTCTACGAGCAGTACTTC
many,.,TRBJ2-7,TRBV27,CASSLSSSGEQYF,TGTGCCAGCAGTTTATCATCGTCTGGGGAGCAGTACTTC
few,.,TRBJ2-7,TRBV29-1,CSVAGNYEQYF,TGCAGCGTTGCAGGGAACTACGAGCAGTACTTC
many,TRBD2,TRBJ2-7,TRBV28,CASSLYGGGTYEQYF,TGTGCCAGCAGTTTATACGGCGGGGGAACCTACGAGCAGTACTTC
many,TRBD2,TRBJ2-5,TRBV6-2/TRBV6-3,CASSYSSLGRGTQYF,TGTGCCAGCAGTTACTCGAGTCTGGGGAGGGGGACCCAGTACTTC
few,.,TRBJ1-2,TRBV5-1,CASSLAQATSYGYTF,TGCGCCAGCAGCTTAGCCCAGGCCACCAGCTATGGCTACACCTTC
many,.,TRBJ1-1,TRBV7-3,CASSREGNTEAFF,TGTGCCAGCAGCAGGGAGGGGAACACTGAAGCTTTCTTT
many,.,TRBJ2-7,TRBV28,CASSLPRFYAGPYEQYF,TGTGCCAGCAGTCTACCCCGATTTTACGCAGGCCCATACGAGCAGTACTTC
many,.,TRBJ2-1,TRBV7-2,CASSLYAGAFNEQFF,TGTGCCAGCAGCTTATACGCGGGGGCGTTTAATGAGCAGTTCTTC
many,.,TRBJ1-1,TRBV30,CAWTFRGNTEAFF,TGTGCCTGGACATTCCGGGGTAACACTGAAGCTTTCTTT
.,TRBD2,TRBJ2-7,TRBV12-3/TRBV12-4,CASGTSGTSLYEQYF,TGTGCCAGCGGAACTAGCGGGACGTCACTCTACGAGCAGTACTTC
many,.,TRBJ1-2,TRBV30,CAWSVKGALGYTF,TGTGCCTGGAGTGTAAAAGGGGCGCTTGGCTACACCTTC
many,.,TRBJ2-7,TRBV20-1,CSARMPVSGAWEQYF,TGCAGTGCTAGAATGCCCGTATCCGGGGCCTGGGAGCAGTACTTC
many,TRBD1,TRBJ1-2,TRBV30,CAWSVQGQGDGYTF,TGTGCCTGGAGTGTACAGGGACAGGGCGACGGCTACACCTTC
many,.,TRBJ1-1,TRBV27,CASSLLSANTEAFF,TGTGCCAGCAGTTTACTCTCGGCGAACACTGAAGCTTTCTTT
many,TRBD1,TRBJ1-6,TRBV13,CASSLGQINSPLHF,TGTGCCAGCAGCTTGGGACAGATTAATTCACCCCTCCACTTT
.,.,TRBJ2-7,TRBV20-1,CSARDIQGIGRPYEQYF,TGCAGTGCTAGAGATATACAGGGTATAGGGCGCCCCTACGAGCAGTACTTC
few,.,TRBJ2-3,TRBV9,CASSASAVTDTQYF,TGTGCCAGCAGCGCTAGCGCGGTTACAGATACGCAGTATTTT
.,TRBD1,TRBJ2-1,TRBV4-1,CASSLTWGQGAGEQFF,TGCGCCAGCAGCCTTACTTGGGGGCAGGGGGCAGGTGAGCAGTTCTTC
few,TRBD1,TRBJ2-4,TRBV19,CASKGAGLNIQYF,TGTGCCAGTAAGGGGGCGGGTTTAAACATTCAGTACTTC
many,.,TRBJ2-7,TRBV28,CASSLGTFGEQYF,TGTGCCAGCAGTTTGGGGACCTTTGGCGAGCAGTACTTC
many,.,TRBJ1-2,TRBV6-9,CANSYLGDGSYGYTF,TGTGCCAACAGTTACCTCGGGGACGGCTCCTATGGCTACACCTTC
.,.,TRBJ2-3,TRBV7-3,CASTSPRGRADTQYF,TGTGCCAGCACCTCCCCCCGCGGTCGGGCAGATACGCAGTATTTT
many,TRBD2,TRBJ2-7,TRBV2,CASNRGGSYYEQYF,TGTGCCAGCAATCGAGGCGGGAGTTACTACGAGCAGTACTTC
many,.,TRBJ1-2,TRBV6-2/TRBV6-3,CASSSDNLYGYTF,TGTGCCAGCAGTTCCGACAACCTCTATGGCTACACCTTC
many,TRBD2,TRBJ2-1,TRBV20-1,CSASLSGDHYNEQFF,TGCAGTGCTAGCCTTAGCGGGGATCACTACAATGAGCAGTTCTTC
many,TRBD1,TRBJ2-1,TRBV5-6,CASSLRDRYNEQFF,TGTGCCAGCAGCTTGCGGGACAGATACAATGAGCAGTTCTTC
many,TRBD1,TRBJ2-7,TRBV11-2,CASSLGGTGMNEQYF,TGTGCCAGCAGCTTAGGAGGGACAGGGATGAACGAGCAGTACTTC
many,.,TRBJ2-7,TRBV28,CASSFTRGVYEQYF,TGTGCCAGCAGTTTTACCAGGGGGGTGTACGAGCAGTACTTC
many,.,TRBJ1-2,TRBV6-5,CASSYGPGGYTF,TGTGCCAGCAGTTACGGGCCCGGAGGCTACACCTTC
many,.,TRBJ2-3,TRBV19,CASSTSAASTDTQYF,TGTGCCAGTAGTACCTCGGCGGCGAGCACAGATACGCAGTATTTT
many,.,TRBJ1-4,TRBV5-1,CASSDLREREKLFF,TGCGCCAGCAGCGACCTTAGGGAGAGGGAAAAACTGTTTTTT
many,.,TRBJ2-7,TRBV30,CAWTPPLGDYEQYF,TGTGCCTGGACCCCCCCCCTAGGGGACTACGAGCAGTACTTC
many,.,TRBJ2-1,TRBV15,CATSRDWGPGSNEQFF,TGTGCCACCAGCAGAGATTGGGGGCCAGGGTCCAATGAGCAGTTCTTC
many,.,TRBJ1-6,TRBV7-8,CASSRRTASSYNSPLHF,TGTGCCAGCAGCCGCCGGACCGCTAGCTCCTATAATTCACCCCTCCACTTT
many,TRBD1,TRBJ1-3,TRBV5-1,CASTGGGSGNTIYF,TGCGCCAGTACAGGGGGCGGCTCTGGAAACACCATATATTTT
.,.,TRBJ2-1,TRBV10-2,CASSVRAGNEQFF,TGCGCCAGCAGTGTCAGGGCTGGCAATGAGCAGTTCTTC
many,.,TRBJ1-1,TRBV27,CASTTYSMNTEAFF,TGTGCCAGCACAACCTACTCTATGAACACTGAAGCTTTCTTT
many,.,TRBJ1-2,TRBV2,CASSGRAAYGYTF,TGTGCCAGCAGTGGGAGGGCCGCCTATGGCTACACCTTC